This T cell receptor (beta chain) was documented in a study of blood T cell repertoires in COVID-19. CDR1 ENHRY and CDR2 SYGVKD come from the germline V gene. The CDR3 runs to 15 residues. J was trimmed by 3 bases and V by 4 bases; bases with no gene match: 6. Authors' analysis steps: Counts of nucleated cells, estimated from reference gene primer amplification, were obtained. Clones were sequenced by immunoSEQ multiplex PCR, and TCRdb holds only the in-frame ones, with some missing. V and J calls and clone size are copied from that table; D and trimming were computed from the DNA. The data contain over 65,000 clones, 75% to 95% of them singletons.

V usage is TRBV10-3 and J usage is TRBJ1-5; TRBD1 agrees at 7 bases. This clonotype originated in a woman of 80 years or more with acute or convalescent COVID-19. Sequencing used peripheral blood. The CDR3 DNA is TGTGCCATCAGTGTCGGGACAGAGCCCAATCAGCCCCAGCATTTT. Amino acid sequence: CAISVGTEPNQPQHF.